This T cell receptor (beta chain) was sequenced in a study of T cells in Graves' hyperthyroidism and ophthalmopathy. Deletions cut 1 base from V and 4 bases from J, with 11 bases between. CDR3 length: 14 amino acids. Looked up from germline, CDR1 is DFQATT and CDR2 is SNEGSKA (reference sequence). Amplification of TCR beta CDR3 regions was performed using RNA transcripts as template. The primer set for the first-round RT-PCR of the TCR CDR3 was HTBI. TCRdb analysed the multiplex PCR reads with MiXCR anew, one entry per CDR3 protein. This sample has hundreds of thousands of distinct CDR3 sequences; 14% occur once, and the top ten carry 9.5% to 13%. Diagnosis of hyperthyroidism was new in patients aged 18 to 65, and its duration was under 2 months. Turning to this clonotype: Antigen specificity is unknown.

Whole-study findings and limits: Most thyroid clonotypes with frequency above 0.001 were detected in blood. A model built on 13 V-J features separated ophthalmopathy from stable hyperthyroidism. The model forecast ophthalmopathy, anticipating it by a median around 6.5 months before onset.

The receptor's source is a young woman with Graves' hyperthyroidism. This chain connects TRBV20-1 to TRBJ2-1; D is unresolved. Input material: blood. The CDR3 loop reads CSARATAVYNEQFF. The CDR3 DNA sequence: TGCAGTGCTAGAGCTACGGCGGTGTACAATGAGCAGTTCTTC.